A selection of T cell receptor beta chains follows, all from one sample in a study of shared clonotypes between healthy human individuals. The table came from immunoSEQ multiplex PCR; TCRdb's copy has only in-frame clones and leaves some out. In the table there are about 470,000 clones, 79% of which are singletons. Sequenced input: PBMCs. The receptors come from a middle-aged woman in good health. Some clones in this sample may be carry-over from other donors' samples. Each CDR3 is given with its conserved first and last residue. D genes are given only for firm matches. Where a row states a size, it is once, few, many or the class of an expanded clone; other rows omit it.

abundance: once; d_gene: -; j_gene: TRBJ2-2; v_gene: TRBV6-4; CDR3aa: CASSLTANTGELFF; CDR3nt: TGTGCCAGCAGCCTGACGGCGAACACCGGGGAGCTGTTTTTT
abundance: few; d_gene: -; j_gene: TRBJ2-5; v_gene: TRBV5-1; CDR3aa: CASSLAGGAQETQYF; CDR3nt: TGCGCCAGCAGCTTGGCGGGTGGGGCCCAAGAGACCCAGTACTTC
abundance: -; d_gene: -; j_gene: TRBJ2-3; v_gene: TRBV7-2; CDR3aa: CASSSVPEADTQYF; CDR3nt: TGTGCCAGCAGCTCCGTTCCGGAGGCAGATACGCAGTATTTT
abundance: -; d_gene: -; j_gene: TRBJ1-1; v_gene: TRBV28; CDR3aa: CASSRTGLVTEAFF; CDR3nt: TGTGCCAGCAGTCGGACCGGTCTCGTCACTGAAGCTTTCTTT
abundance: -; d_gene: -; j_gene: TRBJ2-3; v_gene: TRBV11-2; CDR3aa: CASSLERGQDTQYF; CDR3nt: TGTGCCAGCAGCTTAGAACGGGGGCAAGATACGCAGTATTTT
abundance: once; d_gene: TRBD1; j_gene: TRBJ2-5; v_gene: TRBV2; CDR3aa: CASSAGRQGALQETQYF; CDR3nt: TGTGCCAGCAGTGCCGGGCGTCAGGGGGCTTTACAAGAGACCCAGTACTTC
abundance: -; d_gene: -; j_gene: TRBJ1-1; v_gene: TRBV18; CDR3aa: CASSPTVWGQNTEAFF; CDR3nt: TGTGCCAGCTCACCCACTGTATGGGGGCAGAACACTGAAGCTTTCTTT
abundance: -; d_gene: TRBD1; j_gene: TRBJ2-6; v_gene: TRBV27; CDR3aa: CASSPGQEGTSGANVLTF; CDR3nt: TGTGCCAGCAGTCCCGGACAGGAAGGCACTTCTGGGGCCAACGTCCTGACTTTC
abundance: -; d_gene: -; j_gene: TRBJ1-2; v_gene: TRBV10-3; CDR3aa: CAISETLTPNYGYTF; CDR3nt: TGTGCCATCAGTGAAACACTCACCCCTAACTATGGCTACACCTTC
abundance: -; d_gene: -; j_gene: TRBJ2-7; v_gene: TRBV19; CDR3aa: CASSIQSGTVYEQYF; CDR3nt: TGTGCCAGTAGTATACAGTCAGGGACGGTCTACGAGCAGTACTTC
abundance: -; d_gene: -; j_gene: TRBJ1-1; v_gene: TRBV10-2; CDR3aa: CASSESTRTEAFF; CDR3nt: TGCGCCAGCAGTGAGTCGACGAGGACTGAAGCTTTCTTT
abundance: -; d_gene: -; j_gene: TRBJ2-2; v_gene: TRBV5-5; CDR3aa: CASSLDRAVTGELFF; CDR3nt: TGTGCCAGCAGCTTGGACAGGGCGGTCACCGGGGAGCTGTTTTTT
abundance: -; d_gene: -; j_gene: TRBJ2-3; v_gene: TRBV4-1; CDR3aa: CASSQGPQVGDTQYF; CDR3nt: TGCGCCAGCAGCCAAGGCCCCCAAGTGGGGGATACGCAGTATTTT
abundance: -; d_gene: TRBD1; j_gene: TRBJ2-7; v_gene: TRBV5-8; CDR3aa: CASSFTGTGAYEQYF; CDR3nt: TGTGCCAGCAGCTTCACCGGGACAGGAGCCTACGAGCAGTACTTC
abundance: -; d_gene: -; j_gene: TRBJ2-3; v_gene: TRBV13; CDR3aa: CASSFWWEVADTQYF; CDR3nt: TGTGCCAGCAGCTTTTGGTGGGAGGTAGCAGATACGCAGTATTTT
abundance: -; d_gene: TRBD1; j_gene: TRBJ1-2; v_gene: TRBV29-1; CDR3aa: CSVGDRNYGYTF; CDR3nt: TGCAGCGTTGGGGACAGAAACTATGGCTACACCTTC
abundance: -; d_gene: -; j_gene: TRBJ1-3; v_gene: TRBV28; CDR3aa: CASSSQNRNTIYF; CDR3nt: TGTGCCAGCAGTTCACAAAACAGAAACACCATATATTTT
abundance: -; d_gene: TRBD1; j_gene: TRBJ1-2; v_gene: TRBV6-5; CDR3aa: CASSFRTGLGGYTF; CDR3nt: TGTGCCAGCAGTTTCCGGACAGGGCTTGGAGGCTACACCTTC
abundance: -; d_gene: -; j_gene: TRBJ2-7; v_gene: TRBV7-2; CDR3aa: CASSFTAARYEQYF; CDR3nt: TGTGCCAGCAGCTTCACAGCGGCCCGGTACGAGCAGTACTTC
abundance: -; d_gene: -; j_gene: TRBJ1-1; v_gene: TRBV7-2; CDR3aa: CASRPGFGRDTEAFF; CDR3nt: TGTGCCAGCAGACCAGGGTTTGGCAGAGACACTGAAGCTTTCTTT
abundance: -; d_gene: -; j_gene: TRBJ1-4; v_gene: TRBV19; CDR3aa: CASSPAGEKLFF; CDR3nt: TGTGCCAGTAGTCCCGCGGGGGAAAAACTGTTTTTT
abundance: -; d_gene: -; j_gene: TRBJ1-2; v_gene: TRBV5-4; CDR3aa: CASSPATGGTYGYTF; CDR3nt: TGTGCCAGCAGCCCAGCGACCGGGGGCACCTATGGCTACACCTTC
abundance: -; d_gene: -; j_gene: TRBJ1-5; v_gene: TRBV15; CDR3aa: CATSRDGRGNQPQHF; CDR3nt: TGTGCCACCAGCAGAGATGGAAGGGGAAATCAGCCCCAGCATTTT
abundance: -; d_gene: -; j_gene: TRBJ1-3; v_gene: TRBV30; CDR3aa: CAWSARQRGGNTIYF; CDR3nt: TGTGCCTGGAGTGCGAGACAGCGCGGAGGAAACACCATATATTTT
abundance: -; d_gene: -; j_gene: TRBJ2-6; v_gene: TRBV10-3; CDR3aa: CAISLGGPGANVLTF; CDR3nt: TGTGCCATCAGTCTCGGGGGGCCTGGGGCCAACGTCCTGACTTTC
abundance: -; d_gene: TRBD2; j_gene: TRBJ2-5; v_gene: TRBV4-3; CDR3aa: CASSQDLSSGRTETQYF; CDR3nt: TGCGCCAGCAGCCAAGATCTGTCTAGCGGGAGGACAGAGACCCAGTACTTC
abundance: -; d_gene: -; j_gene: TRBJ1-1; v_gene: TRBV2; CDR3aa: CASRTGWTEAFF; CDR3nt: TGTGCCAGCAGAACAGGGTGGACTGAAGCTTTCTTT
abundance: -; d_gene: -; j_gene: TRBJ1-1; v_gene: TRBV19; CDR3aa: CASSGQRNTEAFF; CDR3nt: TGTGCCAGTAGTGGGCAGCGGAACACTGAAGCTTTCTTT
abundance: -; d_gene: -; j_gene: TRBJ2-1; v_gene: TRBV19; CDR3aa: CASKQGTSNEQFF; CDR3nt: TGTGCCAGTAAACAAGGGACCTCGAATGAGCAGTTCTTC
abundance: -; d_gene: -; j_gene: TRBJ2-7; v_gene: TRBV30; CDR3aa: CAWSRTVPSYEQYF; CDR3nt: TGTGCCTGGAGTAGGACAGTACCCTCCTACGAGCAGTACTTC
abundance: -; d_gene: -; j_gene: TRBJ2-3; v_gene: TRBV14; CDR3aa: CASSLTSTDTQYF; CDR3nt: TGTGCCAGCAGCCTAACTAGCACAGATACGCAGTATTTT
abundance: -; d_gene: -; j_gene: TRBJ1-1; v_gene: TRBV5-4; CDR3aa: CASSLTRGVVTEAFF; CDR3nt: TGTGCCAGCAGCTTGACTAGGGGGGTGGTGACTGAAGCTTTCTTT
abundance: once; d_gene: -; j_gene: TRBJ1-2; v_gene: TRBV4-1; CDR3aa: CASSQSPRDKTNYGYTF; CDR3nt: TGCGCCAGCAGCCAAAGCCCGCGGGACAAGACTAACTATGGCTACACCTTC
abundance: -; d_gene: TRBD2; j_gene: TRBJ2-3; v_gene: TRBV9; CDR3aa: CASSVEGTRGDTQYF; CDR3nt: TGTGCCAGCAGCGTGGAGGGGACTAGGGGGGATACGCAGTATTTT
abundance: -; d_gene: TRBD2; j_gene: TRBJ2-2; v_gene: TRBV2; CDR3aa: CATSGRNTGELFF; CDR3nt: TGTGCCACTAGCGGGAGGAACACCGGGGAGCTGTTTTTT
abundance: -; d_gene: TRBD1; j_gene: TRBJ2-1; v_gene: TRBV19; CDR3aa: CASSPSSGGKDNEQFF; CDR3nt: TGTGCCAGTAGTCCGTCCTCAGGGGGCAAGGACAATGAGCAGTTCTTC
abundance: -; d_gene: TRBD2; j_gene: TRBJ2-7; v_gene: TRBV27; CDR3aa: CASSLFAGGRYYEQYF; CDR3nt: TGTGCCAGCAGTTTATTCGCGGGAGGCAGATACTACGAGCAGTACTTC
abundance: -; d_gene: -; j_gene: TRBJ2-2; v_gene: TRBV4-2; CDR3aa: CASSPQPAATNTGELFF; CDR3nt: TGTGCCAGCAGCCCTCAGCCAGCAGCGACGAACACCGGGGAGCTGTTTTTT
abundance: -; d_gene: -; j_gene: TRBJ1-2; v_gene: TRBV30; CDR3aa: CAWSSWTAPKSGYTF; CDR3nt: TGTGCCTGGAGTTCCTGGACAGCCCCGAAGTCGGGCTATACCTTC
abundance: -; d_gene: TRBD2; j_gene: TRBJ2-1; v_gene: TRBV28; CDR3aa: CASSQSTSGRVYEQFF; CDR3nt: TGTGCCAGCAGTCAATCGACTAGCGGGAGGGTATATGAGCAGTTCTTC
abundance: -; d_gene: TRBD2; j_gene: TRBJ2-1; v_gene: TRBV18; CDR3aa: CASSPPTSGSVNEQFF; CDR3nt: TGTGCCAGCTCACCTCCGACTAGCGGGAGTGTAAATGAGCAGTTCTTC
abundance: -; d_gene: -; j_gene: TRBJ2-2; v_gene: TRBV7-6; CDR3aa: CASSLAGRDARELFF; CDR3nt: TGTGCCAGCAGCTTAGCTGGCAGGGATGCACGGGAGCTGTTTTTT
abundance: -; d_gene: -; j_gene: TRBJ1-1; v_gene: TRBV5-4; CDR3aa: CATVGELMNTEAFF; CDR3nt: TGTGCCACCGTCGGGGAGTTGATGAACACTGAAGCTTTCTTT
abundance: -; d_gene: -; j_gene: TRBJ2-7; v_gene: TRBV18; CDR3aa: CASSPPNSAAYEQYF; CDR3nt: TGTGCCAGCTCACCACCGAATAGCGCCGCCTACGAGCAGTACTTC
abundance: -; d_gene: -; j_gene: TRBJ2-1; v_gene: TRBV11-2; CDR3aa: CASSLERVLGNEQFF; CDR3nt: TGTGCCAGCAGCTTAGAAAGGGTTCTGGGGAATGAGCAGTTCTTC
abundance: -; d_gene: -; j_gene: TRBJ2-4; v_gene: TRBV7-2; CDR3aa: CASSLGARAQNIQYF; CDR3nt: TGTGCCAGCAGCTTAGGGGCGAGGGCCCAAAACATTCAGTACTTC
abundance: -; d_gene: TRBD2; j_gene: TRBJ2-2; v_gene: TRBV2; CDR3aa: CASKGTSIAGELFF; CDR3nt: TGTGCCAGCAAAGGGACTAGCATCGCCGGGGAGCTGTTTTTT
abundance: -; d_gene: -; j_gene: TRBJ2-3; v_gene: TRBV6-5; CDR3aa: CASSQPLGGADTQYF; CDR3nt: TGTGCCAGCAGCCAGCCTTTGGGGGGCGCAGATACGCAGTATTTT
abundance: -; d_gene: -; j_gene: TRBJ2-5; v_gene: TRBV29-1; CDR3aa: CSVGRDIGQTQYF; CDR3nt: TGCAGCGTCGGCCGGGACATCGGTCAGACCCAGTACTTC
abundance: -; d_gene: -; j_gene: TRBJ2-7; v_gene: TRBV6-6; CDR3aa: CASSYTGTYEQYF; CDR3nt: TGTGCCAGCAGTTACACCGGGACCTACGAGCAGTACTTC
abundance: few; d_gene: TRBD2; j_gene: TRBJ2-3; v_gene: TRBV5-8; CDR3aa: CASSLEAGGSTDTQYF; CDR3nt: TGTGCCAGCAGCTTGGAAGCGGGAGGGTCGACAGATACGCAGTATTTT
abundance: few; d_gene: -; j_gene: TRBJ2-3; v_gene: TRBV29-1; CDR3aa: CSVSGSTDTQYF; CDR3nt: TGCAGCGTTAGCGGGAGCACAGATACGCAGTATTTT
abundance: -; d_gene: -; j_gene: TRBJ2-5; v_gene: TRBV2; CDR3aa: CASSVGYQETQYF; CDR3nt: TGTGCCAGCAGTGTCGGGTACCAAGAGACCCAGTACTTC
abundance: once; d_gene: TRBD1; j_gene: TRBJ2-7; v_gene: TRBV19; CDR3aa: CASSIAQDRGYPYEQYF; CDR3nt: TGTGCCAGTAGTATAGCCCAGGACAGGGGGTATCCCTACGAGCAGTACTTC
abundance: -; d_gene: -; j_gene: TRBJ2-1; v_gene: TRBV9; CDR3aa: CASSVGGIEQFF; CDR3nt: TGTGCCAGCAGCGTAGGTGGGATCGAGCAGTTCTTC
abundance: -; d_gene: TRBD2; j_gene: TRBJ2-7; v_gene: TRBV28; CDR3aa: CASSQLGLAGAYEQYF; CDR3nt: TGTGCCAGCTCCCAACTGGGACTAGCGGGAGCCTACGAGCAGTACTTC
abundance: -; d_gene: TRBD1; j_gene: TRBJ1-2; v_gene: TRBV5-1; CDR3aa: CASSLPGGTAYGYTF; CDR3nt: TGCGCCAGCAGCTTGCCTGGTGGGACAGCTTATGGCTACACCTTC
abundance: -; d_gene: TRBD1; j_gene: TRBJ1-5; v_gene: TRBV27; CDR3aa: CASSLFQGDQPQHF; CDR3nt: TGTGCCAGCAGTTTATTCCAGGGGGATCAGCCCCAGCATTTT
abundance: -; d_gene: -; j_gene: TRBJ2-7; v_gene: TRBV19; CDR3aa: CASSDQLGQVYEQYF; CDR3nt: TGTGCCAGTAGTGACCAGTTGGGTCAGGTCTACGAGCAGTACTTC
abundance: -; d_gene: -; j_gene: TRBJ1-2; v_gene: TRBV30; CDR3aa: CAAQGSYGYTF; CDR3nt: TGTGCCGCACAGGGATCCTATGGCTACACCTTC